This record looks at one TCR beta chain sequence and its context. Its recognized antigen is unknown. No base qualities exist here, and no much larger clone lies one base off it. The sample belongs to a study of control samples from healthy donors and cancer patients (dated by TCRdb to 2019 to 2021). V is trimmed back by 0 bases and J by 4 bases, and the junction contains 4 bases that no gene match accounts for. From a lookup of the germline V gene, CDR1 and CDR2 are LGHNA and YSLEER. Including the terminal cysteine and phenylalanine, the CDR3 comprises 15 residues. Solely the CDR3 DNA is kept, with 45 bases framed from the first base. The library was produced with the immunoSEQ multiplex PCR assay. TCRdb took over this immuneACCESS table, retaining in-frame rearrangements with V and J assigned. Such tables are incomplete; in checked studies, under half of the missing clones stem from an unresolved V gene, and the remainder is unexplained. In all, the sample holds approximately 150,000 clones, and 91% of those were seen once. The biggest ten clones account for more than 6.5% of the sample.

This sequence was found in a man between 18 and 35 years old in good health. Sample: blood. The chain uses TRBV4-3 and TRBJ1-2; 8 bases in the middle match TRBD1. The DNA reads as follows: TGCGCCAGCAGCCAAGATGGCAGGGGGCCCTATGGCTACACCTTC. This gives the protein CASSQDGRGPYGYTF.